These 15 T cell receptor beta chains were all obtained from the same sample, sequenced in a study of blood T cells in healthy people across ages. The second PCR ran about 6 to 12 cycles with a sample-barcoded 5' primer and J-beta primers. TCRdb called the 5' RACE reads again in MiXCR, with one record for every CDR3 protein. The sample lists 790,000 or so distinct CDR3 sequences; less than 60% were seen once. The sequencing input was blood. The receptors were sampled from an elderly man in good health.

This sequence joins TRBV9 and TRBJ2-5; D might be TRBD1 (6 bases). CDR1 and CDR2 (germline): SGDLS, YYNGEE. The CDR3 is 15 amino acids. V lost 0 bases and J 2 bases, leaving 11 bases between the germline ends. In nucleotides, the CDR3 is TGTGCCAGCAGCGTAGAGGACAGAATGCAAGAGACCCAGTACTTC. Protein product: CASSVEDRMQETQYF.

V and J are TRBV6-5 and TRBJ1-1; D uncertain. Germline V gene data show CDR1 as MNHEY and CDR2 as SVGAGI. The CDR3 runs to 15 residues. V dropped 4 bases and J dropped 1 base, with 13 bases sitting between them. The CDR3, as DNA: TGTGCCAGCAGTTCCCATGGAAATGGGAACACTGAAGCTTTCTTT. Translated, it gives CASSSHGNGNTEAFF.

This clonotype was counted a few times. The chain has TRBV18 and TRBJ1-2; 9 bases align to TRBD1. The CDR3 covers 15 residues. Germline V lookup: CDR1 KGHSH, CDR2 LQKENI. V was clipped by 3 bases and J by 2 bases; unmatched bases: 4. CDR3 sequence (DNA): TGTGCCAGCTCACCCGGGACAGGGTCGAACTATGGCTACACCTTC. Encoded protein: CASSPGTGSNYGYTF.

The chain employs TRBV29-1 and TRBJ1-1; D unresolved. V gave up 4 bases and J gave up 4 bases, with 10 bases separating them. Germline V gene data show CDR1 as SQVTM and CDR2 as ANQGSEA. CDR3 size: 12 residues. The CDR3 region is CSVVVGSTEAFF. The CDR3 coding sequence is TGCAGCGTTGTAGTCGGTAGCACTGAAGCTTTCTTT.

The chain is built from TRBV18 and TRBJ1-1, with unresolved D. From germline, CDR1 is KGHSH and CDR2 LQKENI. With 0 bases removed from V and 3 bases from J, the gap between germline ends came to 5 bases. The CDR3 consists of 13 residues. The CDR3 DNA is TGTGCCAGCTCACCACCCCCTGACACTGAAGCTTTCTTT. Protein: CASSPPPDTEAFF.

The chain carries TRBV30 and TRBJ2-5; no reliable D call. Per the germline V gene, CDR1 is GTSNPN and CDR2 is SVGIG (reference sequence). The germline V and J ends were trimmed by 1 base and 5 bases, with 11 bases remaining between them. CDR3 length equals 13 residues. CDR3 protein: CAWSERAVETQYF. In DNA, the CDR3 is TGTGCCTGGAGTGAACGGGCCGTGGAGACCCAGTACTTC.

The rearrangement joins TRBV20-1 to TRBJ2-3; a weak D match, TRBD1 (5 bases). There are 14 residues in the CDR3. Germline-derived CDR1 and CDR2 are DFQATT and SNEGSKA (reference sequence). V dropped 0 bases and J dropped 4 bases, with 11 bases sitting between them. The chain's CDR3 is CSARDPGSSDTQYF. As DNA, the CDR3 is TGCAGTGCTAGAGACCCAGGGTCCTCAGATACGCAGTATTTT.

As to this clonotype: This may stem from a read error, because a much larger clone lies one nucleotide away. The conserved phenylalanine or tryptophan is not found at the CDR3 terminus, so this likely reflects a read error. The rearrangement links TRBV7-6 to TRBJ2-1; TRBD2 aligns across 11 bases. Germline V lookup: CDR1 SGHVS, CDR2 FNYEAQ. The J segment lost 7 bases and the V segment lost 1 base, leaving 9 bases of the junction unmatched. The CDR3 covers 17 residues. The CDR3 spells CASSLDIRASGGNEQFL. As DNA, the CDR3 is TGTGCCAGCAGCTTAGATATCAGGGCTAGCGGGGGGAATGAGCAGTTCTTA.

The rearrangement joins TRBV20-1 to TRBJ2-3; 11 nucleotides align to TRBD2. The ends lost 6 bases at V and 0 bases at J; junction bases unmatched: 2. CDR3 length: 14 amino acids. Germline CDR1 DFQATT, CDR2 SNEGSKA (reference sequence). This chain's CDR3 is CSATSGGSTDTQYF. The CDR3 region has the DNA TGCAGTGCAACTAGCGGGGGTAGCACAGATACGCAGTATTTT.

This rearrangement joins TRBV20-1 to TRBJ1-4; D remains unclear. CDR1 and CDR2 (germline): DFQATT, SNEGSKA (reference sequence). CDR3 length equals 13 residues. V lost 3 bases to trimming and J lost 8 bases, with 13 bases between them. CDR3 sequence (DNA): TGCAGTGCTAGGGATGGGAATGGGGAAAAACTGTTTTTT. Its protein product is CSARDGNGEKLFF.

This clonotype showed up just a few times. V and J are TRBV29-1 and TRBJ2-3; 10 bases map to TRBD1. Germline CDR1 is SQVTM and CDR2 is ANQGSEA. The CDR3 runs 17 residues. The ends lost 0 bases at V and 1 base at J; junction bases unmatched: 7. CDR3 sequence (DNA): TGCAGCGTTGAAGATGACACCGGGACAGGGGGCACAGATACGCAGTATTTT. It codes for CSVEDDTGTGGTDTQYF.

The genes are TRBV29-1 and TRBJ1-1; TRBD1 is a possible D gene (6 bases). The CDR3 has 13 residues. Germline values: CDR1 SQVTM, CDR2 ANQGSEA. Trimming took off 5 bases at V and 2 bases at J, with 12 bases between the two ends. The CDR3 region is CSVLNRANTEAFF. CDR3 DNA: TGCAGCGTTCTCAACAGGGCTAACACTGAAGCTTTCTTT.

This chain connects TRBV5-1 to TRBJ2-7; the match to TRBD2 covers 7 bases. V gave up 0 bases and J gave up 6 bases; unmatched junction bases: 9. This CDR3 has 15 amino acids. Germline-derived CDR1 and CDR2 are SGHRS and YFSETQ. CDR3: CASSLGASGAFEQYF. The CDR3 DNA follows: TGCGCCAGCAGCTTGGGCGCTAGCGGAGCCTTCGAGCAGTACTTC.

The genes are TRBV12-3 or TRBV12-4 and TRBJ1-2, with a possible D match to TRBD1 (6 bases). This CDR3 region has 14 residues. V was trimmed by 6 bases and J by 1 base, leaving 12 bases between them. The CDR3, as DNA: TGTGCCAGCAGCCATCGGACAGTTAACTATGGCTACACCTTC. Residues: CASSHRTVNYGYTF.

A note on this clonotype: Because the CDR3 is missing its conserved closing phenylalanine or tryptophan, this is likely a read error. The chain links TRBV12-3 or TRBV12-4 to TRBJ2-3, with TRBD2 as a possible D gene (5 bases). The CDR3 has 14 amino acids. V was cut by 3 bases and J by 3 bases, with 10 bases left in between. The CDR3: CASSLGVRTDTQYS. The CDR3 nucleotides are TGTGCCAGCAGTTTGGGAGTGAGAACAGATACGCAGTATTCT.